This T cell receptor beta chain is from a study of cytotoxic CD8 clonotypes in ibrutinib-treated CLL. Study-wide points: Once treatment began, public clonotypes, which were uncommon, contracted or stayed stable. Measured clonality at baseline was greater than in age-matched healthy donors and tracked with circulating CD8+ T-cell counts.

Here immunoSEQ multiplex PCR was the method, and the copy in TCRdb shows in-frame clones only, minus some. The sample carries hundreds of thousands of clones, around 70% recorded once. On this clone: Its antigen is undetermined.

The CDR3 extends over 17 amino acids. V lost 3 bases to trimming and J lost 6 bases; unmatched junction nucleotides: 12. Germline CDR1 WNHNN, CDR2 SYGVQD (reference sequence). The TCR originated in a human donor with chronic lymphocytic leukemia. This chain links TRBV10-1 with TRBJ1-5; 9 bases align to TRBD1. The sequencing here drew on PBMCs, taken after 24 months of ibrutinib treatment. The CDR3: CASSDPGYRGRGQPQHF. The CDR3 DNA reads TGCGCCAGCAGTGACCCGGGCTACAGGGGGCGGGGTCAGCCCCAGCATTTT.